The TCR beta chain under discussion was sequenced for a study of radiotherapy plus CTLA-4 blockade in lung cancer. TCRdb's copy holds only in-frame clones and misses some; the assay was immunoSEQ multiplex PCR. This table has approximately 77,000 clones, approximately 84% appearing once. This clone was counted once. The length of the CDR3 is 15 residues. V trimming: 6 bases; J trimming: 5 bases; junction bases outside the gene matches: 5. Looked up from germline, CDR1 is ENHRY and CDR2 is SYGVKD. J is TRBJ2-1 and V is TRBV10-3; 12 bases agree with TRBD2. The sample was peripheral blood, taken from a patient treated with radiotherapy plus ipilimumab. This sequence was found in a human donor with non-small cell lung cancer who had stable disease on radiotherapy plus ipilimumab. The CDR3 here is CAIRPTSGSHNEQFF. CDR3 coding DNA: TGTGCCATCAGGCCGACTAGCGGGAGCCACAATGAGCAGTTCTTC.